These 20 T cell receptor beta chains came from one sample sequenced in a study of PD-L1 blockade in urothelial cancer. Measured with immunoSEQ multiplex PCR; TCRdb has only the in-frame clones, and not every one. The sample carries 50,000 to 55,000 clones, approximately 80% recorded once. The material sequenced was PBMCs, taken around atezolizumab (anti-PD-L1) treatment. These receptors were collected from an older man with urothelial cancer.

The chain combines TRBV5-5 with TRBJ1-2, with 12 nucleotides matching TRBD1. Germline CDR1 reads SGHKS; CDR2 reads YYEKEE (reference sequence). The V gene end was trimmed by 3 bases and the J gene end by 4 bases; junction bases not matched to a gene: 4. CDR3 size: 15 residues. The CDR3 sequence is CASSYGTGGFYGYTF. Here the CDR3 DNA reads TGTGCCAGCAGCTATGGGACAGGGGGCTTCTATGGCTACACCTTC. The full variable domain, in which reference TRBV5-5 and TRBJ1-2 provide the parts outside the CDR3, is DAGVTQSPTHLIKTRGQQVTLRCSPISGHKSVSWYQQVLGQGPQFIFQYYEKEERGRGNFPDRFSARQFPNYSSELNVNALLLGDSALYLCASSYGTGGFYGYTFGSGTRLTVV.

V usage is TRBV7-9 and J usage is TRBJ2-3; D is perhaps TRBD1 (6 bases). Germline loops: CDR1 SEHNR, CDR2 FQNEAQ (reference sequence). V dropped 0 bases and J dropped 5 bases, with 12 bases sitting between them. This CDR3 is built from 15 residues. Written as DNA, the CDR3 is TGTGCCAGCAGCTTAGCAGGACAGTTTGGAGATACGCAGTATTTT. This gives the protein CASSLAGQFGDTQYF.

The chain carries TRBV11-2 and TRBJ2-5, with D possibly matching TRBD1 (5 bases). V was trimmed by 6 bases and J by 2 bases, leaving 13 bases between them. Per germline, CDR1 SGHAT and CDR2 FQNNGV. The CDR3 spans 14 residues. CDR3 amino acids: CASRRGDRQETQYF. As DNA, the CDR3 is TGTGCCAGCAGAAGGGGCGACAGACAAGAGACCCAGTACTTC.

The chain uses TRBV5-1 and TRBJ2-1; D is possibly TRBD2 (5 bases). Germline assignment: CDR1 SGHRS and CDR2 YFSETQ. V lost 0 bases, J lost 6 bases, and 16 bases lay in between. The CDR3 contains 16 residues. The CDR3 nucleotides read TGCGCCAGCAGCTTGGGACCCAGCGGTTCAGTCAATGAGCAGTTCTTC. It specifies CASSLGPSGSVNEQFF.

The gene calls are TRBV5-4 and TRBJ2-7, with D perhaps TRBD1 (6 bases). V was pared by 1 base and J by 6 bases, with 8 bases between. Germline V lookup: CDR1 SGHNT, CDR2 YYREEE (reference sequence). The CDR3 has 12 amino acids. The CDR3 DNA follows: TGTGCCAGCAGCTTGCAAGGGGGCGAGCAGTACTTC. Residues: CASSLQGGEQYF.

This chain links TRBV7-8 with TRBJ2-7; 10 bases are a match to TRBD1. From germline, CDR1 is SGHVS and CDR2 FQNEAQ. This CDR3 contains 14 residues. Trimming cost V 5 bases and J 3 bases; bases outside gene matches: 4. The CDR3 spells CASSVGQGVYEQYF. In DNA, the CDR3 is TGTGCCAGCAGCGTAGGACAGGGGGTCTACGAGCAGTACTTC.

The chain has TRBV5-5 and TRBJ2-2; TRBD2 agrees at 11 bases. Per the germline V gene, CDR1 is SGHKS and CDR2 is YYEKEE (reference sequence). V trimming: 0 bases; J trimming: 5 bases; junction bases outside the gene matches: 3. The CDR3 covers 16 residues. CDR3 bases: TGTGCCAGCAGCTTGGTGCTAGCGGGGGGAACCGGGGAGCTGTTTTTT. Translation: CASSLVLAGGTGELFF.

There are a few counts of this clone. The rearrangement uses TRBV2 and TRBJ2-1; 7 nucleotides line up with TRBD2. The CDR3 extends over 14 amino acids. The trim removed 4 bases at V and 10 bases at J, leaving 10 bases unmatched. The V gene's germline CDR1 is SNHLY and CDR2 FYNNEI. The CDR3 coding sequence is TGTGCCAGCAGTGGAGCGGCGGGAGTAGGGGAGCAGTTCTTC. It codes for CASSGAAGVGEQFF.

V gene TRBV10-3 combines with J gene TRBJ1-5; TRBD1 matches 11 bases. CDR1 is ENHRY, CDR2 SYGVKD, per germline. Trimming removed 6 bases from V and 4 bases from J; junction bases left unmatched: 2. The CDR3 extends over 14 amino acids. The CDR3 bases are TGTGCCATCAGGGGGGACAGGGGGAATCAGCCCCAGCATTTT. It yields the protein CAIRGDRGNQPQHF.

The rearrangement links TRBV28 to TRBJ1-1; TRBD1 agrees at 8 bases. The CDR3 runs 16 residues. With 4 bases clipped from V and 11 bases from J, the junction kept 18 bases outside the gene matches. Germline CDR1 reads MDHEN; CDR2 reads SYDVKM. The CDR3 here is CASSSPAVAGGLRAFF. For the CDR3, the DNA is TGTGCCAGCAGTTCCCCCGCGGTGGCAGGGGGCCTGAGGGCTTTCTTT.

This clone appeared many times. The rearrangement links TRBV5-5 to TRBJ2-7; TRBD2 matches 14 bases. The germline V gene has CDR1 SGHKS and CDR2 YYEKEE (reference sequence). CDR3 size: 14 residues. Losses at the gene ends were 4 bases for V and 9 bases for J; bases not matched to a gene: 6. The CDR3 DNA follows: TGTGCCAGCAGCGTGGGACTAGCGGGAGAGGTGCAGTACTTC. It encodes CASSVGLAGEVQYF.

CDR3 coding DNA: TGTGCCAGTAGTATAGCGGGAGACGACTACGAGCAGTACTTC. The encoded protein is CASSIAGDDYEQYF. The chain carries TRBV19 and TRBJ2-7; TRBD2 is a possible D gene (6 bases). CDR1 and CDR2 (germline): LNHDA, SQIVND (reference sequence). This CDR3 region has 14 residues. Trimming stripped 1 base from V and 3 bases from J, with 10 bases between.

J is TRBJ2-5 and V is TRBV7-8; no clear D gene. V was clipped by 5 bases and J by 3 bases, with 10 bases between them. Germline V gene sequence: CDR1 SGHVS, CDR2 FQNEAQ. CDR3 length equals 13 residues. The CDR3 bases are TGTGCCAGCAGCCGCGCCCAAAAAGAGACCCAGTACTTC. Translating it yields CASSRAQKETQYF. Using reference TRBV7-8 and TRBJ2-5 for the parts outside the CDR3, the full variable domain is GAGVSQSPRYKVAKRGQDVALRCDPISGHVSLFWYQQALGQGPEFLTYFQNEAQLDKSGLPSDRFFAERPEGSVSTLKIQRTQQEDSAVYLCASSRAQKETQYFGPGTRLLVL.

The rearrangement uses TRBV4-3 and TRBJ2-7; TRBD1 agrees at 11 bases. The V segment lost 4 bases and the J segment 5 bases; nucleotides outside the gene matches: 7. The CDR3 consists of 15 residues. Germline V CDR1 and CDR2: LGHNA, YSLEER. CDR3 loop: CASSLRTGGNNEQYF. The CDR3 DNA sequence: TGCGCCAGCAGCCTTCGGACAGGGGGCAACAACGAGCAGTACTTC.

The V gene is TRBV7-2, the J gene TRBJ2-2; 8 bases fit TRBD1. Germline V gene sequence: CDR1 SGHTA, CDR2 FQGNSA. V lost 4 bases and J lost 4; bases outside the gene matches: 5. The CDR3 has 15 amino acids. This CDR3 reads CASSSDRAGTGELFF. In DNA, the CDR3 is TGTGCCAGCAGCTCGGACAGGGCGGGCACCGGGGAGCTGTTTTTT. Full variable domain (rest looked up from reference TRBV7-2 and TRBJ2-2): GAGVSQSPSNKVTEKGKDVELRCDPISGHTALYWYRQSLGQGLEFLIYFQGNSAPDKSGLPSDRFSAERTGGSVSTLTIQRTQQEDSAVYLCASSSDRAGTGELFFGEGSRLTVL.

V is TRBV10-3 and J is TRBJ2-3, with 7 bases identical to TRBD1. Germline V gives CDR1 ENHRY, CDR2 SYGVKD. V lost 3 bases to trimming and J lost 6 bases; unmatched junction nucleotides: 6. The CDR3 spans 14 residues. For the CDR3, the DNA is TGTGCCATCAGTGACGAGACAGGGCATGATACGCAGTATTTT. It codes for CAISDETGHDTQYF.

The chain carries TRBV4-3 and TRBJ1-5; D is unclear. V dropped 4 bases and J dropped 7 bases, with 14 bases sitting between them. Germline-derived CDR1 and CDR2 are LGHNA and YSLEER. The length of the CDR3 is 14 residues. The CDR3 DNA reads TGCGCCAGCAGCCTCGAGGGCGGTAACCAGCCCCAGCATTTT. Amino acid sequence: CASSLEGGNQPQHF.

This chain joins TRBV25-1 and TRBJ2-7, with TRBD2 as a possible D gene (5 bases). V was pared by 6 bases and J by 2 bases, with 11 bases between. Germline loops: CDR1 MGHDK, CDR2 SYGVNS. This CDR3 has 13 residues. In DNA form, the CDR3 reads TGTGCCAGCAGCCGAGGGAGAGCCTACGAGCAGTACTTC. This translates into CASSRGRAYEQYF.

The gene calls are TRBV4-1 and TRBJ2-3; D possibly corresponds to TRBD2 (6 bases). V lost 0 bases to trimming and J lost 1 base, with 14 bases between them. This CDR3 comprises 17 residues. The germline V gene has CDR1 MGHRA and CDR2 YSYEKL. CDR3 coding DNA: TGCGCCAGCAGCCAAGATAGAGCTAGCGTCGGCACAGATACGCAGTATTTT. It yields the protein CASSQDRASVGTDTQYF.

The chain uses TRBV5-4 and TRBJ2-6, with TRBD1 matching over 7 bases. The CDR3 is 19 amino acids. The V gene's germline CDR1 is SGHNT and CDR2 YYREEE (reference sequence). J lost 3 bases, V lost 6 bases, and 18 bases had no gene match. In DNA form, the CDR3 reads TGTGCCAGCACCCCTACGACCCTGACAGGGTTAGGTGGGGCCAACGTCCTGACTTTC. Protein: CASTPTTLTGLGGANVLTF.